The present T cell receptor (beta chain) was sequenced within a study of T cell responses to AZD1222 COVID-19 vaccine (dated by TCRdb to about 2021). Background on the whole study: Because spike-specific TCR depth and breadth did not differ between the two schedules, AZD1222 recipients who got a second dose at roughly 4 weeks were pooled with those who got a second dose at roughly 12 weeks. Trial participants were enrolled by age into 18-55, 56-69 and 70-plus year subgroups, with around 150, 28 and 57 TCR-sequenced participants respectively. A total of about 230 trial participants underwent TCR sequencing, of whom some 210 received two doses of AZD1222 and about 26 received two doses of the MenACWY control vaccine.

With respect to this clone: Which antigen it targets is not known. The sample holds no much larger clone one base away, and base qualities are not on file. The same CDR3 also results from other DNA sequences found in this sample.

The CDR3 starts with the cysteine, ends with the phenylalanine, and has 12 residues. Only the CDR3 part of the read is kept: 36 bases, read in frame from the first base. From a lookup of the germline V gene (reference sequence), CDR1 and CDR2 are SEHNR and FQNEAQ. Trimming removed 5 bases from V and 5 bases from J, leaving 4 bases between the germline ends. The CDR3 regions of human TCRbeta chains were subjected to immunosequencing. The source study handled its data this way. TCRs in the repertoires were matched against a reference library of SARS-CoV-2-specific TCRs that had been generated with the MIRA antigen-specificity platform. Breadth was defined as the fraction of unique TCRs that were SARS-CoV-2-associated, and depth was defined as the fraction of total T cells that were SARS-CoV-2-associated. Using the MIRA data, each spike-specific TCR was assigned both to the spike region to which the TCR was reactive and to a CD4 or CD8 class. Log10-transformed breadth and depth values were compared by one-way ANOVA with Sidak's multiple comparisons tests. The table comes from immuneACCESS by way of TCRdb, which keeps in-frame sequences with V and J called. Part of the clones is missing from these tables; in studies checked, under half for an unresolved V gene and the rest for unknown reasons. The DNA gave D and trimming, while V, J and clone size come from that table. This sample holds under 100,000 clones; over 75% were observed only once. The ten biggest clones cover around 17% of the sample.

Per the publication, the time point label means: baseline before first vaccination. Vaccinee samples were obtained from the UK trials COV001 and COV002, which included a single-blind randomized controlled phase 2/3 trial of AZD1222 (ChAdOx1 nCoV-19) in healthy adults. For TCRbeta chain sequencing, PBMC samples from trial participants were taken at day 0 and at day 28 after the second dose. Here is what the overall study found, with its caveats: The whole spike protein was spanned by vaccine-associated CD4 TCRs, and dominant responses were seen in regions 160-218 and 743-854. Spike-specific TCR breadth and depth rose significantly after two AZD1222 doses compared with day 0 and with MenACWY recipients. Only a handful of AZD1222 recipients were SARS-CoV-2 seropositive at baseline, limiting conclusions about previously exposed vaccinees. Participants were mostly white British and included more females than males, and it was suggested by the authors that clonal diversity may have been underestimated. The 56-69-year group was small, and its depth increase did not reach significance, likely because of low power. Because no day 14 peak-response samples were available, the repertoires could be characterized only after the peak T cell response. Reportedly, close to half of the unique spike-specific TCRs recognized epitopes lying outside the regions that are mutated in the B.1.351 and B.1.1.7 variants.

The TCR sequence derives from an adult in good health. This sample comprised peripheral blood, obtained on day 0 of AZD1222 vaccination. Recombination joined TRBV7-9 with TRBJ1-6; the D gene cannot be resolved reliably. CDR3 sequence: CASSPNNSPLHF. The nucleotide sequence reads as follows: TGTGCCAGCAGCCCTAATAATTCACCCCTCCACTTT.